This T cell receptor (beta chain) was profiled in a study of Ad26.COV2.S vaccination and SARS-CoV-2 variants. The treatment was: roughly 19 received Ad26.COV2.S at low or high dose, single or two shots; roughly five received placebo; per-sample allocation not given. The samples were gathered on day 63 after the first injection of vaccine or placebo. Ad26.COV2.S expressed prefusion-stabilized spike from the original Wuhan strain. This clone was found once. Antigen specificity is unknown. Sequencing was performed with immunoSEQ multiplex PCR; in TCRdb, only in-frame clones are kept and a portion is missing. In the table there are 350,000 to 500,000 clones, 90% of which are singletons. Findings and limits, study-wide: Reported post-vaccination CD8+ and CD4+ T cell responses to spike showed substantial breadth.

Trimming cost V 1 base and J 8 bases, with 11 bases left between them. The V gene's germline CDR1 is LGHDT and CDR2 YNNKEL (reference sequence). The CDR3 loop spans 14 amino acids. This receptor was identified in a person aged 18 to 59 who received the Ad26.COV2.S COVID-19 vaccine or a placebo. The rearrangement joins TRBV3-1 (or the pseudogene TRBV3-2) to TRBJ1-4; TRBD1 is a possible D gene (5 bases). Sequencing was performed on peripheral blood, taken in a trial of Ad26.COV2.S vaccine versus placebo. The CDR3 protein is CASSQAGTEEKLFF. As DNA, the CDR3 is TGTGCCAGCAGCCAAGCCGGGACCGAAGAAAAACTGTTTTTT.